A single sample gave rise to the 13 T cell receptor beta chains below, sequenced in a study of shared clonotypes between healthy human individuals. TCRdb's copy holds only in-frame clones and misses some; the assay was immunoSEQ multiplex PCR. The table shows 660,000 or so clones, with roughly 96% occurring only once. Naive CD8 populations comprised CD45RO-negative cells positively selected for CCR7, excluding terminally differentiated effector memory CD45RA+ cells. The sample taken for sequencing was naive CD8+ T cells sorted from blood. All receptors derive from a woman aged 25 to 45 in good health.

This clone showed up just once. The chain recombines TRBV2 with TRBJ2-3; TRBD2 matches 14 bases. CDR3 length: 14 amino acids. The V and J ends lost 5 bases and 6 bases, in that order; junction bases with no gene match: 1. Germline lookup yields CDR1 SNHLY and CDR2 FYNNEI. CDR3 in amino acids: CASSRTSGRDTQYF. For the CDR3, the DNA is TGTGCCAGCAGTCGGACTAGCGGGAGGGATACGCAGTATTTT.

This sequence joins TRBV5-1 and TRBJ2-7; D ambiguous. From germline, CDR1 is SGHRS and CDR2 YFSETQ. The V and J ends lost 4 bases and 3 bases respectively, with 14 bases between them. The length of the CDR3 is 14 residues. As DNA, the CDR3 is TGCGCCAGCAGCCTCTACAAATGGGACTACGAGCAGTACTTC. Its translation is CASSLYKWDYEQYF.

The V and J genes are TRBV15 and TRBJ2-3, with 9 bases fitting TRBD2. V lost 0 bases to trimming and J lost 4 bases; unmatched junction nucleotides: 2. The germline V gene has CDR1 LNHNV and CDR2 YYDKDF (reference sequence). The CDR3 contains 15 residues. The CDR3 is CATSRESGRPDTQYF. The CDR3, as DNA: TGTGCCACCAGCAGAGAAAGCGGGAGGCCAGATACGCAGTATTTT.

As to this clone: Other DNA sequences from this sample encode an identical CDR3 as well. The rearrangement uses TRBV7-9 and TRBJ2-7; D remains ambiguous. Deletions cut 5 bases from V and 0 bases from J, with 8 bases between. Germline CDR1 is SEHNR and CDR2 is FQNEAQ (reference sequence). The CDR3 is 13 amino acids. In nucleotides, the CDR3 is TGTGCCAGCAGCCCCCCGAGCTCCTACGAGCAGTACTTC. Translated: CASSPPSSYEQYF.

CDR3 sequence: CASSQDEAGEDNEQFF. CDR3 nucleotide sequence: TGCGCCAGCAGCCAAGACGAAGCGGGGGAGGACAATGAGCAGTTCTTC. This rearrangement joins TRBV4-1 to TRBJ2-1, with 8 bases fitting TRBD2. Trimming cost V 0 bases and J 5 bases; bases outside gene matches: 6. Germline CDR1 MGHRA, CDR2 YSYEKL. The CDR3 consists of 16 residues.

The chain has TRBV29-1 and TRBJ2-7, with 10 bases fitting TRBD1. The CDR3 sequence is 14 residues long. Looked up from germline, CDR1 is SQVTM and CDR2 is ANQGSEA. V dropped 7 bases and J dropped 5; count of bases not matched to a gene: 11. The CDR3 loop reads CSADAGQGVNEQYF. DNA of the CDR3: TGCAGCGCCGACGCTGGACAGGGGGTCAACGAGCAGTACTTC.

The chain is built from TRBV6-6 and TRBJ2-2; unclear D gene. Germline lookup yields CDR1 MNHNY and CDR2 SVGAGI (reference sequence). This CDR3 has 10 residues. With 8 bases removed from V and 5 bases from J, the gap between germline ends came to 3 bases. For the CDR3, the DNA is TGTGCCAGCTCTACCGGGGAGCTGTTTTTT. As protein: CASSTGELFF.

The rearrangement joins TRBV6-5 to TRBJ2-1, with D possibly TRBD1 on 6 matching bases. Trimming stripped 5 bases from V and 0 bases from J, with 11 bases between. The CDR3 consists of 15 residues. The V gene's germline CDR1 is MNHEY and CDR2 SVGAGI. In DNA, the CDR3 is TGTGCCAGCAGTACGGGACAAAGCTCCTACAATGAGCAGTTCTTC. Amino acid sequence: CASSTGQSSYNEQFF.

The rearrangement links TRBV6-5 to TRBJ2-7; 10 positions match TRBD2. Germline V gene data show CDR1 as MNHEY and CDR2 as SVGAGI. With V trimmed by 5 bases and J by 6 bases, 10 bases remained unmatched. The CDR3 extends over 15 amino acids. The DNA for the CDR3 is TGTGCCAGCAGTAATGATGCAGCGGGAGGGGTCGAGCAGTACTTC. Translating it yields CASSNDAAGGVEQYF.

The chain uses TRBV10-2 and TRBJ1-1, with TRBD1 as a possible D gene (5 bases). Trimming pared 2 bases from V and 8 bases from J, leaving 12 bases between. This CDR3 comprises 13 residues. Looked up from germline, CDR1 is WSHSY and CDR2 is SAAADI. CDR3 loop: CASSERRDGEAFF. The CDR3 coding sequence is TGCGCCAGCAGTGAGAGGAGGGACGGAGAAGCTTTCTTT.

The genes are TRBV15 and TRBJ2-7, with 13 bases identical to TRBD2. Looked up from germline, CDR1 is LNHNV and CDR2 is YYDKDF (reference sequence). The CDR3 has 17 amino acids. Trimming removed 3 bases from V and 5 bases from J; junction bases left unmatched: 10. CDR3 sequence reads: CATSRGTGTSGIDEQYF. As DNA, the CDR3 is TGTGCCACCAGCAGGGGAACCGGGACTAGCGGGATCGACGAGCAGTACTTC.

In this sample, this clone turned up a few times. CDR3 nucleotide sequence: TGTGCCAGCAGCCTAGGGAGATCTGAAGCTTTCTTT. Residues: CASSLGRSEAFF. This rearrangement joins TRBV5-6 to TRBJ1-1; D remains ambiguous. The germline V gene has CDR1 SGHDT and CDR2 YYEEEE. The CDR3 has 12 residues. The V end was cut by 4 bases, the J end by 6 bases, with 10 bases between.

The rearrangement joins TRBV27 to TRBJ2-1, with TRBD2 matching over 9 bases. This CDR3 contains 17 residues. Germline V CDR1 and CDR2: MNHEY, SMNVEV (reference sequence). V shed 5 bases, J shed 4 bases, and the junction held 12 bases outside the gene matches. CDR3 region: CASSLQGSGSRYNEQFF. In DNA form, the CDR3 reads TGTGCCAGCAGTCTTCAGGGTAGCGGGAGTAGGTACAATGAGCAGTTCTTC.